This T cell receptor beta chain was captured by sequencing in a study of human T cells and chemical hapten exposure (dated by TCRdb to the early 2020s). Looking at the study overall: For sensitization, 2% DPC in acetone was applied to an approximately 2 cm by approximately 2 cm area of upper inner arm skin. Patient blood was sampled pre-sensitization (week 0) and at 2, 6 and about 24 weeks after DPC sensitization. The patient cohort, mostly female, included alopecia areata with under or over 50% scalp involvement, alopecia totalis and alopecia universalis. Libraries were pooled for sequencing, and per-sample TCR yields varied mainly because of small differences in library volumes within the pool. Blood for TCR sequencing was provided by twenty-nine alopecia patients at one to four time points (pre-sensitization, 2, 6 and 24 weeks). The study tracked peripheral blood TCR repertoire changes in vivo during primary and secondary sensitization to the hapten diphenylcyclopropenone (DPC) in alopecia patients. Patch testing was performed on the upper back with Finn chambers containing 0.01% DPC, and the patch tests were scored after 6 days according to International Contact Dermatitis Research Group standards. Patients additionally received weekly therapeutic DPC doses to the scalp throughout the roughly 24-week study period. Overall study results and their limits: Patch test score correlated positively with the number of PT1 expanded TCRs, reaching significance at thresholds 8, 16 and 32 but not at 4. No change with DPC sensitization was found in the number of TCRs above 1 in 1000 frequency, and no evidence of global repertoire structure alterations was found. Significantly more large CDR3 similarity clusters were formed by expanded TCRs than by pre-sensitization or healthy control sets, consistent with antigen-driven responses. After repeated subsampling, the strength of the expansion versus patch-test correlation and the threshold at which it became significant changed. All patients had alopecia, a presumed autoimmune disease, so their immune response might differ from that of healthy individuals.

This clonotype was counted many times. The clone's antigen remains unknown. Within one base of it there is no much larger clone, and no base qualities were kept. The V end loses 4 bases and the J end loses 4 bases, and a stretch of 12 bases separates them. Reading from cysteine to phenylalanine, the CDR3 counts 15 amino acids. Left in the record is the CDR3 DNA by itself, 45 bases read in frame from the first base. The germline V gene encodes CDR1 SGHNT and CDR2 YYREEE (reference sequence). What this sample's time point label stands for: patch test 1, 2 weeks after DPC sensitization. The treatment or condition label for this specimen denotes: therapeutic diphenylcyclopropenone sensitization with weekly scalp DPC. At each patch-test visit, blood was drawn before the patch test was applied. Patients were considered eligible if aged 18 to 70, diagnosed with alopecia and deemed suitable for DPC therapy, and patients were excluded if pregnant. Unfractionated whole blood was collected in Tempus Blood RNA tubes, and total RNA was extracted from that blood.

The receptor library was made with RACE. Sequencing relied on a NextSeq 500. During library preparation, unique molecular identifiers were attached to individual cDNA molecules so that TCRs could be counted in a quantitative, reproducible way. For every blood RNA sample, sequencing covered both the TCR alpha and TCR beta chains. Per the authors' processing: A median of about 87,000 TCRs per sample was observed, with a range of 23,224 to 690,600. The Decombinator software suite was used to annotate V, J and CDR3 in the TCR reads. For PS versus PT1 abundance plots, all samples were subsampled to the same number of TCRs (28,000). Expanded TCRs were defined as absent before sensitization and observed at least eight times at the 2-week time point. TCRdb reprocessed the public reads (quality trimming at Q25 with fastp, clone calling with MiXCR) and kept in-frame beta chains. Records with the same CDR3 protein are collapsed into one entry carrying the most frequent genes and DNA. None of the V and J calls come from the authors' own analysis; TCRdb made them. The sample table holds fewer than 500,000 distinct CDR3 sequences, of which about 4.8% were seen once. Clones ranked in the top ten supply about 2.1% of the sample.

The specimen comprised whole blood, sampled in connection with sensitization to the hapten diphenylcyclopropenone (DPC). The sequence joins TRBV5-4 to TRBJ2-6, with the D segment identity uncertain. The clonotype originates from a woman aged 45 to 65 with alopecia areata. Some clones in this sample may be carry-over from other donors' samples. The DNA sequence reads TGTGCCAGCAGCAATAGGGCTGACGGGGCCAACGTCCTGACTTTC. Translated, it reads CASSNRADGANVLTF.